This T cell receptor (beta chain) came from a study of identical twins (dated by TCRdb to 2016 to 2017). Regarding the study in general: The study deep-sequenced TCR alpha and beta repertoires from monozygotic twins, unrelated adults of various ages and cord blood to test whether fetal clonotypes persist. To rule out contamination, replicate twin experiments were performed at different times with different library preparation protocols.

Only healthy Caucasian donors were included. Three unrelated non-twin adults were additionally sequenced: a male aged 18 to 29, a male aged 50 to 60 and a female aged 50 to 60. Miltenyi CD45RO+ enrichment and human naive T-cell isolation kits were used to isolate memory (CD45RO+) and naive T cells from PBMC. This clonotype was detected ten times or more. It lacks a known antigen. Per-base quality was not reported, and no clone a single base away is much larger than it. Broader findings and caveats from the paper: Invariant T cells such as MAIT and iNKT could partly confound zero-insertion analyses, although diverse VJ usage argued against such confounding for most clonotypes. Fewer insertions were carried by abundant cord blood beta clonotypes, a similar but weaker trend appeared in young adult naive repertoires, and no such trend appeared in memory repertoires. Because the same donors could not be followed over many years, conclusions were based on cross-sectional statistical analysis. Compared with coincidental sharing between unrelated individuals, out-of-frame TCR alpha sequences shared between twins had an excess of sequences with low generation probability. In monozygotic twins, out-of-frame TCR alpha sharing was systematically underestimated by recombination models, although the models agreed with sharing between unrelated individuals. In beta out-of-frame sequences, excess twin sharing was weaker, because having fewer shared sequences lowered the signal-to-noise ratio.

Reading from cysteine to phenylalanine, the CDR3 counts 15 amino acids. CDR3 DNA only is kept here, 45 bases in frame from base 1. Relative to germline, V is missing 4 bases and J is missing 3 bases, with 6 bases of the junction outside any gene match. The library relied on 5' RACE. The reads were generated on an Illumina HiSeq 2000. Template switching added a universal primer binding site, and the final cDNA carried a unique molecular identifier that allowed TCR cDNA molecules to be counted accurately. Specific primers in the conserved constant-segment region were used to synthesize first-strand cDNA for the TCR alpha and beta chains. To control for contamination, every cDNA library was double barcoded, receiving both a SMART-Mk sample barcode and Illumina barcodes. Two successive PCR steps introduced TruSeq adapter sequences along with Illumina sample barcodes. TCR alpha and beta cDNA libraries were sequenced on the Illumina HiSeq platform with custom primers. The original pipeline was this. MiGEC processed the raw reads to extract unique molecular identifiers, while MiXCR was used to determine the CDR3 positions. Recombination models were inferred per individual with the repgenHMM and IGoR tools using an EM algorithm. The analysis of shared clonotypes was done with the tcR package in R, with sharing normalized by the product of cloneset sizes. To study raw recombination free of thymic and clonal selection effects, out-of-frame nonproductive sequences were analyzed. TCRdb handled the public reads itself, with Q25 trimming in fastp and clone calling in MiXCR, and kept productive beta chains. CDR3 protein sequences are deduplicated, and each keeps its most common genes and DNA. These V and J calls derive from TCRdb rather than the authors' analysis. The sample table shows fewer than 450,000 distinct CDR3 sequences, and roughly 10% are seen once. The top ten hold 7.5% to 9.5% of the sample.

The sequence was obtained from a woman aged 45-59 years in good health. The material sequenced was naive T cells sorted from blood. This specimen's cell subset or site label, per the study, means: cells isolated with a human naive T-cell isolation kit. The rearranged chain carries TRBV12-3 or TRBV12-4 and TRBJ2-3, with 8 bases in between that match TRBD2. The DNA reads TGTGCCAGCAGTTCAAGCGGGAGTGGGACAGATACGCAGTATTTT. It encodes CASSSSGSGTDTQYF.